The present entry profiles one T cell receptor (beta chain) with its context. Original methodology: Using reference gene primer amplification, nucleated cell counts were estimated. Sequencing was performed with immunoSEQ multiplex PCR; in TCRdb, only in-frame clones are kept and a portion is missing. V and J calls and clone size come straight from that table; D and trimming were deduced from the DNA. The profile shows under 200,000 clones, roughly 80% of them singletons. The record originates from a study of blood T cell repertoires in COVID-19. Background on the study: PBMCs, B-cell-depleted T cells, or T cells were the source of the cDNA or gDNA that made up the material.

Participant age was roughly 18 to 90 years, and participants resided in 25 or so US areas. There are 14 residues in the CDR3. V lost 3 bases, J lost 5 bases, and 13 bases lay in between. CDR1 and CDR2 from the germline V gene are SEHNR and FQNEAQ (reference sequence). This sequence was found in a woman between 40 and 55 years old with acute COVID-19. The chain uses TRBV7-9 and TRBJ1-1; D ambiguous. Specimen: PBMCs or T cells enriched from blood (not recorded which). DNA for the CDR3: TGTGCCAGCAGCTTGCGGGGAGGTGAGACTGAAGCTTTCTTT. It codes for CASSLRGGETEAFF.